This T cell receptor (beta chain) was obtained from a study of CD8 T cells in Susac syndrome (dated by TCRdb to about 2019). Background for the entire study: Among the sequenced Susac syndrome patients, more than 5 had clinically active disease and about eight were in clinical remission. At blood withdrawal, Susac syndrome patients were either therapy-naive, taking corticosteroids (in some cases with IVIg as well), or taking IVIg alone. The study used repertoire sequencing to test whether antigen drove CD8+ T cell activation and differentiation in Susac syndrome. CD8+ T cell repertoire clonality was compared between some 12 healthy donors, about 14 Susac syndrome patients and around 15 multiple sclerosis patients.

Counted from cysteine to phenylalanine, this CDR3 has 14 amino acids. Just the 42-base CDR3 DNA is kept, in frame starting at base 1. Clipping removes 4 bases from V and 5 bases from J, with 7 as the unmatched junction base count. With respect to this clonotype: It lacks a known antigen. No clone much larger than this one lies a single base away; base qualities are absent.

Peripheral blood CD8+ and CD4+ T cells from healthy donors, Susac syndrome patients and multiple sclerosis patients were profiled using high-throughput TCR beta sequencing. The Susac syndrome patients fulfilled recently defined diagnostic criteria for definite or probable disease. Bulk CD8+ and CD4+ T cells were purified magnetically by negative isolation, whereas CD8+ TEMRA cells were enriched by FACS. Blood was collected in EDTA tubes and processed within 24 hours, with PBMCs isolated through density gradient centrifugation. PBMCs intended for TCR sequencing were cryopreserved in liquid nitrogen and were subsequently thawed in a 37 degrees C water bath. The sorted or isolated CD4+, CD8+ and CD8+ TEMRA cells reached a purity of at least 90%. Overall study outcomes, separate from this receptor: Clonal expansion was observed in Susac syndrome CD8+ repertoires, with the highest expansion in CD8+ TEMRA cells and greater expansion in clinically active than in remitting patients. The study acknowledged that relatively few individuals were included in the TCR sequencing and HLA analysis. Roughly 15 and five Susac-specific public clones were found in the total CD8+ and CD8+ TEMRA repertoires, respectively.

RNA was extracted using the RNeasy kit, and about 0.5 to 1 ug of the RNA was reverse transcribed with random hexamers. The immunoSEQ multiplex PCR assay, which covers 54 Vbeta and 13 Jbeta segments, was used to amplify TCR beta CDR3 regions. PCR amplification bias was corrected using a synthetic template baseline for primer optimization and computational correction. Per the source publication's procedure: Only productive sequences were kept, with reads annotated to V, D and J genes according to IMGT and analyzed in immunoSEQ Analyzer. Clonality was calculated as one minus the Shannon entropy normalized by log2 of the number of productive unique sequences. For each patient and control, public and private clones were evaluated among the 100 most prevalent clones. Susac-specific clones were defined as absent from healthy and MS cohorts, over a thousand published viral clones and other ImmuneACCESS disease sequences. The public reads were run again by TCRdb, first through fastp at Q25 and then through MiXCR, and only productive beta chains were kept. Under each unique CDR3 protein, matching rows form one entry showing the most common genes and DNA. The V and J calls were determined by TCRdb, not by the authors. The sample yields more than 80,000 distinct CDR3 sequences; approximately 93% were counted once. About 0.42% of the sample goes to the ten largest clones.

Sequenced: CD8+ T cells from PBMCs. In this chain, TRBV12-3 or TRBV12-4 is recombined with TRBJ2-5; 7 bases in the junction line up with TRBD2. The receptor was isolated from a human donor with Susac syndrome. The CDR3: CASSSPREGETQYF. The sequenced DNA: TGTGCCAGCAGTTCGCCGAGGGAGGGGGAGACCCAGTACTTC.